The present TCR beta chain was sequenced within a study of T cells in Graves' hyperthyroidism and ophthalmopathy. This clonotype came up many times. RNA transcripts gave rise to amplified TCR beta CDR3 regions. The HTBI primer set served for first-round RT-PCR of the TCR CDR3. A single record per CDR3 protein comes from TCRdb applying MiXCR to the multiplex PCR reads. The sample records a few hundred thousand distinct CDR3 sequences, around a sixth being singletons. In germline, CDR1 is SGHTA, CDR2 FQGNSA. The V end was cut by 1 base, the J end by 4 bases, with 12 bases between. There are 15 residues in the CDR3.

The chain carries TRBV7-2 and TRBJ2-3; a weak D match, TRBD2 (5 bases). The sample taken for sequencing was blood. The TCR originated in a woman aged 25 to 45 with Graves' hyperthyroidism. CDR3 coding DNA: TGTGCCAGCAGCTTAGGAGGCCTAGCAGCAGATACGCAGTATTTT. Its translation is CASSLGGLAADTQYF.